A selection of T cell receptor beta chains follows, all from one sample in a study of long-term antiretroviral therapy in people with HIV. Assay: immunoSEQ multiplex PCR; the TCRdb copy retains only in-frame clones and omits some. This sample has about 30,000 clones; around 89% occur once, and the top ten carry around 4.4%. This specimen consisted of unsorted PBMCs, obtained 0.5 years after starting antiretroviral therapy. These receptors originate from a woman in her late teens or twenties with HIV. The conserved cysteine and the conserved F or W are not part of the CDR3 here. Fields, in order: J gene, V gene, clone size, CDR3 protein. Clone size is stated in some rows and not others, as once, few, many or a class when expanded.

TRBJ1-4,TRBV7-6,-,ASSLAPPNRETSATNEKLF
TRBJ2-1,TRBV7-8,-,ASSLVLGTNNEQF
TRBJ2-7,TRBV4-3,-,ASSPWEGGVGEQY
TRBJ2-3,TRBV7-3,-,ASSQGGGTDTQY
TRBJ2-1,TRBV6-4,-,ASSPWLGGEQF
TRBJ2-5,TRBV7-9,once,ASSLSGRGETQY
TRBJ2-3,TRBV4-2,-,ASSQDFVQLLTDTQY
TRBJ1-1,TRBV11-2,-,ASSLGGGSTEAF
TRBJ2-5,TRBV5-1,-,ASSWGETQY
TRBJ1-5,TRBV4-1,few,ASSQIDRDSQPQH
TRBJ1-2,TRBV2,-,ASRWTGLSYGYT
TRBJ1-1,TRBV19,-,ASNIGNTEAF
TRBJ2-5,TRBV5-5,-,ASSLEGAGETQY
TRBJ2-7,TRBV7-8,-,ASSLPTSGRDYEQY
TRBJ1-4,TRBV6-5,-,ASSYSSRINEKLF
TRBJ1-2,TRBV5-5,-,ASSWGTEGGNYGYT
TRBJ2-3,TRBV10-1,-,ASSTGLAGVYTDTQY
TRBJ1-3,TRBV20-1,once,SAWDDGPIY
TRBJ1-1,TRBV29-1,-,SVSDGLNTEAF
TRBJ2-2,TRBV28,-,ASSFRLASTGELF
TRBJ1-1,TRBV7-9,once,ASSLGRANTEAF
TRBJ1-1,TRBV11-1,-,ASSQSGTWDTEAF
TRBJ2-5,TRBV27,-,ASTEGISKTQY
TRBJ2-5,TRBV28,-,ASSPYWETQY
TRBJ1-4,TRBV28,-,ASSLSQGRNEKLF
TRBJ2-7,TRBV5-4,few,ASSESAGESLEQY
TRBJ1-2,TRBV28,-,ASSSQGNGYT
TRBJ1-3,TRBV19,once,ASTRYGSSGNTIY
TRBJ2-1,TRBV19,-,ASSVNRGLQYNEQF
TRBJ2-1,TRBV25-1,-,ASSVQGVGEQF
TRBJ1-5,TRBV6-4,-,ASSEGSNQPQH
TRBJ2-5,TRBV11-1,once,ASSRDTYQETQY
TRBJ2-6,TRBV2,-,ASTPQRVGSGANVLT
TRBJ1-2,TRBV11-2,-,ASSLTGRNVGGYT
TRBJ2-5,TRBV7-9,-,ASSLTTGGSETQY
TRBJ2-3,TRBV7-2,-,ASTKLQDTQY